The 24 T cell receptor beta chains presented below share a single source sample, sequenced in a study of T cell repertoires in cytomegalovirus infection. Antigens for these TCRs are unknown. TCRdb re-analysed the reads in MiXCR, keeping a single row per CDR3 protein. Of about 830,000 distinct CDR3 sequences in the sample, 32% were seen once. The source was cultured CD8+ T cells from PBMCs, collected from culture after CMV antigen stimulation. The receptors were sampled from a human donor in good health (CMV status not recorded). Some clones in this sample may be carry-over from other donors' samples.

The chain has TRBV5-1 and TRBJ1-2; perhaps TRBD1 as D (6 bases). V gave up 4 bases and J gave up 3 bases, with 16 bases separating them. Looked up from germline, CDR1 is SGHRS and CDR2 is YFSETQ. The CDR3 contains 15 residues. The CDR3 sequence is CASSHLGQYDYGYTF. DNA of the CDR3: TGCGCCAGCAGCCACCTTGGACAGTATGACTATGGCTACACCTTC.

V gene TRBV4-2 combines with J gene TRBJ2-5; possibly TRBD1 for D (6 bases). CDR1 is LGHNA and CDR2 is YNFKEQ in the germline V gene. The CDR3 contains 16 residues. The V end lost 2 bases, the J end lost 5 bases, and 18 bases lay between the germline ends. The CDR3 nucleotides read TGTGCCAGCAGCCAAATCCGTGGGACCCAGGGGGAGACCCAGTACTTC. Amino acids: CASSQIRGTQGETQYF.

The CDR3 here is CASSSSGTVSYEQYF. Here the CDR3 DNA reads TGTGCCAGCTCATCGTCCGGGACAGTCTCCTACGAGCAGTACTTC. The chain is built from TRBV18 and TRBJ2-7, with 7 bases that match TRBD1. Germline values: CDR1 KGHSH, CDR2 LQKENI. The CDR3 is 15 residues long. V lost 5 bases, J lost 0 bases, and 7 bases stayed unmatched. Combining the CDR3 with reference TRBV18 and TRBJ2-7 gives the whole variable domain NAGVMQNPRHLVRRRGQEARLRCSPMKGHSHVYWYRQLPEEGLKFMVYLQKENIIDESGMPKERFSAEFPKEGPSILRIQQVVRGDSAAYFCASSSSGTVSYEQYFGPGTRLTVT.

The V gene is TRBV4-1, the J gene TRBJ1-5; D perhaps matches TRBD1 (5 bases). CDR3 length: 14 residues. V lost 0 bases, J lost 8 bases, and 11 bases lay in between. Germline-derived CDR1 and CDR2 are MGHRA and YSYEKL. The CDR3 sequence is CASSQDPGIKPQHF. CDR3 nucleotides: TGCGCCAGCAGCCAAGATCCAGGGATCAAGCCCCAGCATTTT.

J is TRBJ2-7 and V is TRBV6-1; 7 positions match TRBD1. Trimming took 1 base from V and 5 from J; bases not matched to a gene: 11. The V gene's germline CDR1 is MNHNS and CDR2 SASEGT. CDR3 size: 16 residues. The CDR3 sequence: CASSEGDPGTANEQYV. The CDR3 DNA reads as TGTGCCAGCAGTGAAGGGGATCCGGGGACAGCCAACGAGCAGTACGTC.

The chain carries TRBV5-4 and TRBJ1-1, with 7 bases that match TRBD1. The ends lost 4 bases at V and 6 bases at J; junction bases unmatched: 9. The CDR3 sequence is 14 residues long. Germline V lookup: CDR1 SGHNT, CDR2 YYREEE (reference sequence). The CDR3, as DNA: TGTGCCAGCAGCCCGGGACAGAAGGCCTCTGAAGCTTTCTTT. Protein sequence: CASSPGQKASEAFF.

The DNA of the CDR3 is TGCGCCAGCAGCCAAGAGGTCTCGCGGGGGGTCCTGAGCTCCTACAATGAGCAGTTCTTC. Translated, it gives CASSQEVSRGVLSSYNEQFF. The gene calls are TRBV4-1 and TRBJ2-1; TRBD2 agrees at 8 bases. CDR3 length: 20 residues. Trimming took 0 bases from V and 0 from J; bases not matched to a gene: 13. CDR1 MGHRA and CDR2 YSYEKL come from the germline V gene.

There are a few counts of this clonotype. It may be a read error: a sequence one base away is much more abundant. This chain links TRBV7-2 with TRBJ1-1; D not certain. This CDR3 contains 16 residues. Germline V gene sequence: CDR1 SGHTA, CDR2 FQGNSA. The CDR3 DNA sequence: TGTGCCAGCAGCTTAGCGGCTCTCAGGTTGAACACTGAATCTTTCTTT. Translation gives CASSLAALRLNTESFF.

The chain links TRBV15 to TRBJ2-7; maybe TRBD1 (5 bases). This CDR3 has 13 amino acids. Germline V gene data show CDR1 as LNHNV and CDR2 as YYDKDF (reference sequence). V was cut by 5 bases and J by 2 bases, with 10 bases left in between. The CDR3 sequence is CATSQGFAYEQYV. For the CDR3, the DNA is TGTGCCACCAGCCAGGGTTTCGCCTACGAGCAGTACGTC.

The J gene is TRBJ2-3, the V gene TRBV29-1, with 11 bases fitting TRBD1. Trimming at V came to 0 bases and at J to 7 bases, leaving 9 bases not matched to a gene. The CDR3 runs to 16 residues. Germline-derived CDR1 and CDR2 are SQVTM and ANQGSEA. This chain's CDR3 is CSVEDPQGQGAYTQYF. The CDR3 nucleotides read TGCAGCGTTGAAGATCCCCAAGGACAGGGGGCATATACGCAGTATTTT.

The rearrangement uses TRBV29-1 and TRBJ1-2, with D perhaps matching TRBD1 (5 bases). Per germline, CDR1 SQVTM and CDR2 ANQGSEA. The CDR3 sequence is 13 residues long. The V end was cut by 6 bases, the J end by 5 bases, with 16 bases between. CDR3 sequence: CSVESGLSYGYTF. The CDR3 nucleotides read TGCAGCGTCGAGTCGGGACTTTCATATGGCTACACCTTC.

This chain joins TRBV27 and TRBJ2-5; D is ambiguous. Germline CDR1 and CDR2: MNHEY and SMNVEV (reference sequence). V was shortened by 6 bases and J by 3 bases, with 11 bases between the two germline ends. The CDR3 has 13 residues. The CDR3 DNA is TGTGCCAGCAGCCGACCGTACGAAGAGACCCAGTACTTC. It encodes CASSRPYEETQYF.

This clonotype was observed a handful of times. J is TRBJ2-1 and V is TRBV6-5; no definite D call. Per germline, CDR1 MNHEY and CDR2 SVGAGI. Trimming cost V 3 bases and J 0 bases, with 9 bases left between them. CDR3 length equals 15 residues. CDR3 DNA sequence: TGTGCCAGCAGTTATTTCAGGAGCTCCTACAATGAGCAGTTCTTC. Amino acid sequence: CASSYFRSSYNEQFF.

The V and J genes are TRBV29-1 and TRBJ1-2, with a tentative D call TRBD1 (6 bases). The germline V and J ends were trimmed by 3 bases and 0 bases, with 11 bases remaining between them. The germline V gene encodes CDR1 SQVTM and CDR2 ANQGSEA. The CDR3 has 14 residues. The CDR3 loop is CSVDQDRTNYGYTF. CDR3 nucleotides: TGCAGCGTTGACCAGGACAGAACTAACTATGGCTACACCTTC.

The J gene is TRBJ2-1, the V gene TRBV20-1; 9 positions agree with TRBD2. The germline V gene has CDR1 DFQATT and CDR2 SNEGSKA (reference sequence). After removal of 3 bases from V and 4 bases from J, the junction contained 7 bases not matched to a gene. The CDR3 sequence is 15 residues long. CDR3 nucleotides: TGCAGTGCTAGGCCCGGGACTAGCACATACAATGAGCAGTTCTTC. It encodes CSARPGTSTYNEQFF.

V and J are TRBV5-1 and TRBJ2-1, with 7 nucleotides matching TRBD1. The CDR3 is 13 residues long. The J segment lost 4 bases and the V segment lost 6 bases, leaving 4 bases of the junction unmatched. Per the germline V gene, CDR1 is SGHRS and CDR2 is YFSETQ. The CDR3 nucleotides are TGCGCCAGCAAGGGGGCTATATACAATGAGCAGTTCTTC. Its protein product is CASKGAIYNEQFF.

The chain carries TRBV5-8 and TRBJ1-1; D is ambiguous. CDR1 SGHTS and CDR2 YDEGEE come from the germline V gene. The length of the CDR3 is 15 residues. V was trimmed by 5 bases and J by 3 bases, leaving 17 bases between them. The CDR3 region has the DNA TGTGCCAGCAGGACTCGGGTCAGTGCGGACACTGAAGCTTTCTTT. It is translated as CASRTRVSADTEAFF. Supplemented by reference TRBV5-8 and TRBJ1-1, the full variable domain reads EAGVTQSPTHLIKTRGQQATLRCSPISGHTSVYWYQQALGLGLQFLLWYDEGEERNRGNFPPRFSGRQFPNYSSELNVNALELEDSALYLCASRTRVSADTEAFFGQGTRLTVV.

This clonotype was counted between two and nine times. This chain joins TRBV6-1 and TRBJ2-7; 8 nucleotides agree with TRBD1. The CDR3 contains 15 residues. Germline V CDR1 and CDR2: MNHNS, SASEGT. Losses at the gene ends were 6 bases for V and 5 bases for J; bases not matched to a gene: 12. The CDR3, as DNA: TGTGCCAGCAGATCTTCCGGGACAGGTATACACGAGCAGTACGTC. Protein sequence: CASRSSGTGIHEQYV.

A remark on this clonotype: An end of the junction does not agree with germline; a read error may underlie this. V gene TRBV4-2 combines with J gene TRBJ1-1; TRBD1 is a possible D gene (5 bases). The CDR3 has 17 residues. The germline V gene encodes CDR1 LGHNA and CDR2 YNFKEQ. CDR3 sequence (DNA): TGTGCCAGCAGCCAAAATATACTTTTGGGGGAGAACGCTGAAGCTTTCTTT. Translating it yields CASSQNILLGENAEAFF.

V is TRBV12-3 or TRBV12-4 and J is TRBJ2-2; D perhaps matches TRBD2 (5 bases). V was pared by 5 bases and J by 6 bases, with 10 bases between. CDR3 length equals 13 residues. Here the CDR3 DNA reads TGTGCCAGCAGTCCTATTAGCGCCGGGGAGCTGTTTTTT. It yields the protein CASSPISAGELFF.

This clonotype was detected only a few times. This sequence joins TRBV4-3 and TRBJ2-3; no clear D gene. V was trimmed by 0 bases and J by 5 bases, leaving 12 bases between them. Germline values: CDR1 LGHNA, CDR2 YSLEER. The CDR3 has 15 amino acids. CDR3 region: CASSQDSVPGDTQYF. DNA for the CDR3: TGCGCCAGCAGCCAAGATTCCGTACCGGGAGATACGCAGTATTTT.

V gene TRBV5-4 combines with J gene TRBJ2-7; either TRBD1 or TRBD2 may fit D (6 bases each). Trimming took 2 bases from V and 5 from J, leaving 14 bases between them. The CDR3 runs 14 residues. In germline, CDR1 is SGHNT, CDR2 YYREEE (reference sequence). The CDR3 DNA sequence: TGTGCCAGCAGCTTTGCAGGGGAGGTAGACGAGCAGTACTTC. Protein product: CASSFAGEVDEQYF.

This clonotype showed up just once. The gene calls are TRBV12-5 and TRBJ1-1; D gene uncertain. Germline V lookup: CDR1 LGHNT, CDR2 FRNRAP. The CDR3 totals 14 residues. With 4 bases removed from V and 0 bases from J, the gap between germline ends came to 9 bases. CDR3 residues: CASGSGVMNTEAFF. CDR3 bases: TGTGCTAGTGGTTCAGGAGTAATGAACACTGAAGCTTTCTTT.

CDR3 sequence reads: CATSRDIAQSSYNEQFF. In DNA form, the CDR3 reads TGTGCCACCAGCAGAGATATAGCCCAAAGCTCCTACAATGAGCAGTTCTTC. The genes are TRBV15 and TRBJ2-1; no definite D call. From germline, CDR1 is LNHNV and CDR2 YYDKDF (reference sequence). This CDR3 has 17 amino acids. Deletions cut 0 bases from V and 0 bases from J, with 12 bases between.